This is a list of T cell receptor beta chains from one sample in a study of Ad26.COV2.S vaccination and SARS-CoV-2 variants. Here immunoSEQ multiplex PCR was the method, and the copy in TCRdb shows in-frame clones only, minus some. This table holds roughly 330,000 clones, roughly 90% found once. The specimen comprised peripheral blood, sampled in a trial of Ad26.COV2.S vaccine versus placebo. The receptors originated from a person aged 18 to 65 who received the Ad26.COV2.S COVID-19 vaccine or a placebo. The CDR3 runs from the conserved cysteine through the conserved F or W.

TRBJ2-7	TRBV7-6	CASSLTGISYEQYF
TRBJ1-1	TRBV12-3/TRBV12-4	CASSLTLNTEAFF
TRBJ1-1	TRBV7-2	CASSLVGPGVSTEAFF
TRBJ1-2	TRBV7-9	CASSTNRGRKGYTF
TRBJ1-2	TRBV6-1	CASSEAVGAERGYTF
TRBJ1-1	TRBV20-1	CSASRTPDTVSAFF
TRBJ2-3	TRBV7-9	CASSFLIPKLVSDTQYF
TRBJ2-3	TRBV7-2	CASSRLGTDTQYF
TRBJ1-2	TRBV5-1	CASSGGQGYGYTF
TRBJ2-1	TRBV27	CASRDGGGRNEQFF
TRBJ2-1	TRBV6-6	CASSYSKQLSYNEQFF
TRBJ1-1	TRBV18	CASSPGRGGMNTEAFF
TRBJ1-3	TRBV6-5	CASSKNGGSTIYF
TRBJ1-4	TRBV19	CASSPNFSLRGLFF
TRBJ2-7	TRBV2	CASSGTVRGDEQYF
TRBJ1-1	TRBV14	CASGTGPNTEAFF
TRBJ1-5	TRBV5-1	CASSLGLGQPNQPQHF
TRBJ2-1	TRBV27	CASSFDRFSNEQFF
TRBJ2-3	TRBV2	CASMALGTDTQYF
TRBJ1-4	TRBV19	CASSIGRGYWEKLFF
TRBJ1-1	TRBV30	CAWKAVEAFF
TRBJ1-2	TRBV7-9	CASSLDLAGYTF
TRBJ1-2	TRBV30	CAWSITGTSYGYTF
TRBJ2-7	TRBV29-1	CSVDRGGSYEQYF
TRBJ1-2	TRBV6-5	CASSWSGTEFYGYTF
TRBJ2-7	TRBV27	CASSLRTPRGSYEQYF
TRBJ2-3	TRBV7-3	CASSLGIAGATDTQYF
TRBJ1-1	TRBV7-2	CASSPLDTRLNTEAFF
TRBJ2-1	TRBV24-1	CATSADVHNEQFF
TRBJ2-5	TRBV20-1	CSVFTGETQYF
TRBJ2-3	TRBV7-9	CASSIGRGADTQYF
TRBJ1-3	TRBV2	CASSATGWISGNTIYF
TRBJ1-2	TRBV18	CASSLGDYGYTF
TRBJ1-2	TRBV3-1/TRBV3-2	CASSPYRTSYGYTF
TRBJ2-7	TRBV4-3	CASSHRQGSRGEQYF
TRBJ1-6	TRBV28	CASRQGSSYNSPLHF
TRBJ1-4	TRBV11-3	CASSLSRGLANEKLFF
TRBJ2-5	TRBV7-3	CASSHDRGETQYF
TRBJ1-4	TRBV4-2	CASSQMDQGSEEKLFF
TRBJ1-6	TRBV27	CASTQEGAVYNSPLHF
TRBJ1-4	TRBV30	CAWSVGVRRSTSNEKLFF
TRBJ1-2	TRBV4-3	CASSQDLGRYYGYTF
TRBJ1-3	TRBV27	CASSLSGGAGNTIYF
TRBJ1-1	TRBV5-8	CASSLVGGVGNTEAFF
TRBJ1-1	TRBV14	CASSRQGLMNTEAFF
TRBJ1-1	TRBV4-1	CASSHVGGLNTEAFF
TRBJ1-5	TRBV6-2/TRBV6-3	CASTPGGGSNQPQHF
TRBJ1-2	TRBV7-9	CASSSAGGPLNYGYTF
TRBJ1-2	TRBV5-1	CASRPGGPTNYGYTF
TRBJ1-3	TRBV14	CASSTVGNTIYF
TRBJ2-1	TRBV24-1	CATSLAGASSYNEQFF
TRBJ1-2	TRBV9	CASSVEQGIRQGYTF
TRBJ1-3	TRBV29-1	CSFTGSGNTIYF